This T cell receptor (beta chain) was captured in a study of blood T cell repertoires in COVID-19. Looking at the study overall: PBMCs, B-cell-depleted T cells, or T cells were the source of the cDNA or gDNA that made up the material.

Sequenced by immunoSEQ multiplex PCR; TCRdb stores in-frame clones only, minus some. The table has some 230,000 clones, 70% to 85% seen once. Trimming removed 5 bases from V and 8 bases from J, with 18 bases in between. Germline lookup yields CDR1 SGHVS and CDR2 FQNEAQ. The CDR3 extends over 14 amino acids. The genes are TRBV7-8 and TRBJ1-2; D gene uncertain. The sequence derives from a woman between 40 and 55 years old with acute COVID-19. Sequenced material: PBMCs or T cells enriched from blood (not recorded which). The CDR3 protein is CASSPAPTMEGYTF. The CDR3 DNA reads TGTGCCAGCAGCCCAGCCCCCACCATGGAGGGCTACACCTTC.